The 32 T cell receptor beta chains below were found in one sample sequenced in a study of spatial heterogeneity in lung cancer (dated by TCRdb to between 2018 and 2020). These receptors' targets are unknown. According to the study, the label for this sample's time point signals: sample taken at primary tumor resection. Library preparation was by 5' RACE. Data came from a NextSeq 500. The public reads were reprocessed in TCRdb via fastp at Q25 and MiXCR, keeping in-frame beta chains. Entries that share a CDR3 protein sequence are merged under the most common genes and DNA. Here the sample has about 24,000 distinct CDR3 sequences; approximately 9% occur a single time. The leading ten clones occupy 7.7% of the sample. Overall study outcomes, separate from this receptor: The tumor nonsynonymous mutation count correlated with the number of expanded intratumoral alpha and beta TCRs.

This material consisted of lung tumor tissue, taken at surgery. These receptors were obtained from a male donor with early-stage non-small cell lung cancer.

Points on this clonotype: A much larger clone differs by one base, so this may be a read error. This chain links TRBV2 with TRBJ2-3; D gene ambiguous. Germline lookup yields CDR1 SNHLY and CDR2 FYNNEI. This CDR3 region has 14 residues. Trimming removed 7 bases from V and 2 bases from J, with 13 bases in between. The CDR3 DNA reads TGTGCCAGCATAATGGGTAGGGACACAGATACGCAGTATTTT. Protein: CASIMGRDTDTQYF.

This clonotype has only a few counts. The rearrangement uses TRBV11-2 and TRBJ2-7; D might be TRBD1 (5 bases). Germline-derived CDR1 and CDR2 are SGHAT and FQNNGV. This CDR3 is 14 amino acids long. Trimming took 3 bases from V and 4 from J, leaving 13 bases between them. The CDR3 reads CASSLGQSGYEQYF. The CDR3 region has the DNA TGTGCCAGCAGCTTGGGCCAATCAGGGTACGAGCAGTACTTC.

This chain joins TRBV15 and TRBJ2-2; D may be TRBD2 (5 bases). This CDR3 has 15 amino acids. Germline CDR1 reads LNHNV; CDR2 reads YYDKDF (reference sequence). V gave up 0 bases and J gave up 6 bases, with 11 bases separating them. The DNA for the CDR3 is TGTGCCACCAGCAGAGATCGAGGGCCCTCCGGGGAGCTGTTTTTT. It yields the protein CATSRDRGPSGELFF.

This clonotype was seen repeatedly, ten times or more. The gene calls are TRBV20-1 and TRBJ2-7, with TRBD1 matching over 7 bases. The CDR3 is made up of 15 amino acids. Germline lookup yields CDR1 DFQATT and CDR2 SNEGSKA (reference sequence). The junction had 9 bases not matched to a gene; V was cut back by 3 bases and J by 1 base. For the CDR3, the DNA is TGCAGTGCTAGCAAGGGACAGACCGATTCCTACGAGCAGTACTTC. It specifies CSASKGQTDSYEQYF.

This clonotype was recorded at least ten times. The genes are TRBV29-1 and TRBJ1-2; D is undetermined. The germline V gene has CDR1 SQVTM and CDR2 ANQGSEA. CDR3 length: 13 amino acids. The V end lost 0 bases, the J end lost 8 bases, and 13 bases lay between the germline ends. For the CDR3, the DNA is TGCAGCGTTGAAGACGCCGGTCATGGGGGCTACACCTTC. The encoded protein is CSVEDAGHGGYTF. The full variable domain, rest sourced from reference TRBV29-1 and TRBJ1-2, is SAVISQKPSRDICQRGTSLTIQCQVDSQVTMMFWYRQQPGQSLTLIATANQGSEATYESGFVIDKFPISRPNLTFSTLTVSNMSPEDSSIYLCSVEDAGHGGYTFGSGTRLTVV.

In its sample, this clonotype was seen many times. The chain links TRBV7-2 to TRBJ2-7; D is possibly TRBD2 (5 bases). Germline CDR1 reads SGHTA; CDR2 reads FQGNSA. The CDR3 spans 13 residues. V lost 5 bases and J lost 2, with 10 bases in between. CDR3 sequence: CASSRRPTYEQYF. CDR3 coding DNA: TGTGCCAGCAGCCGGAGGCCTACCTACGAGCAGTACTTC.

The V and J genes are TRBV6-2 or TRBV6-3 and TRBJ2-6; D is unresolved. V lost 3 bases to trimming and J lost 1 base, with 7 bases between them. Germline CDR1 is MNHEY and CDR2 is SVGEGT. The CDR3 loop spans 15 amino acids. CDR3 region: CASSYSGSGANVLTF. CDR3 nucleotide sequence: TGTGCCAGCAGTTATTCCGGATCTGGGGCCAACGTCCTGACTTTC.

This clonotype was observed at least ten times. This chain uses TRBV10-3 with TRBJ2-1, with 8 nucleotides matching TRBD2. This CDR3 comprises 16 residues. With V trimmed by 5 bases and J by 9 bases, 15 bases remained unmatched. CDR1 is ENHRY, CDR2 SYGVKD, per germline. DNA of the CDR3: TGTGCCATCAGTAAACCTACTAGCGGTGAAGACGGTGAGCAGTTCTTC. Protein product: CAISKPTSGEDGEQFF.

This clonotype counts as medium-sized. The chain employs TRBV6-6 and TRBJ2-3, with 8 bases aligning to TRBD1. Germline V CDR1 and CDR2: MNHNY, SVGAGI (reference sequence). This CDR3 has 14 residues. The ends lost 5 bases at V and 13 bases at J; junction bases unmatched: 14. The CDR3 loop reads CASSRGQDHLPKYF. The DNA of the CDR3 is TGTGCCAGCAGTAGGGGACAGGACCATCTCCCTAAGTATTTT.

This clonotype has at least ten counts. The CDR3 nucleotides read TGTGCCAGCAGTAGGGACTCTGGGGCCAACGTCCTGACTTTC. Translation: CASSRDSGANVLTF. The chain links TRBV2 to TRBJ2-6; D is unclear. Germline CDR1 reads SNHLY; CDR2 reads FYNNEI. The CDR3 length is 14 residues. Trimming cost V 5 bases and J 0 bases, with 5 bases left between them.

This clonotype was seen a few times. The chain links TRBV18 to TRBJ1-1, with D perhaps matching TRBD1 (6 bases). CDR3 length equals 16 residues. Germline V CDR1 and CDR2: KGHSH, LQKENI. Trimming took off 3 bases at V and 1 base at J, with 15 bases between the two ends. The CDR3 bases are TGTGCCAGCTCACCCGAATCCAGGGGTTGGAACACTGAAGCTTTCTTT. Translated: CASSPESRGWNTEAFF. The full variable domain, with the rest looked up from reference TRBV18 and TRBJ1-1, is NAGVMQNPRHLVRRRGQEARLRCSPMKGHSHVYWYRQLPEEGLKFMVYLQKENIIDESGMPKERFSAEFPKEGPSILRIQQVVRGDSAAYFCASSPESRGWNTEAFFGQGTRLTVV.

In its sample, this clonotype was seen many times. The chain recombines TRBV6-2 or TRBV6-3 with TRBJ2-5, with a possible D match to TRBD2 (6 bases). V dropped 8 bases and J dropped 2 bases, with 15 bases sitting between them. The germline V gene has CDR1 MNHEY and CDR2 SVGEGT. The CDR3 has 14 residues. CDR3 loop: CASARDARQETQYF. CDR3 coding DNA: TGTGCCAGCGCGCGGGACGCAAGACAAGAGACCCAGTACTTC.

This clonotype has at least ten counts. The gene calls are TRBV9 and TRBJ2-3, with D perhaps matching TRBD1 (6 bases). Germline V lookup: CDR1 SGDLS, CDR2 YYNGEE. The CDR3 length is 15 residues. The V gene lost 5 bases and the J gene lost 1 base, with 14 bases spanning the gap. The CDR3 nucleotides read TGTGCCAGCAGTAACAGGGAATCGGGCACAGATACGCAGTATTTT. It codes for CASSNRESGTDTQYF.

In this sample, this clonotype turned up many times. This chain joins TRBV20-1 and TRBJ2-1; unclear D gene. V lost 2 bases to trimming and J lost 0 bases, with 8 bases between them. Germline V lookup: CDR1 DFQATT, CDR2 SNEGSKA (reference sequence). The CDR3 sequence is 14 residues long. The CDR3 DNA sequence: TGCAGTGCTAGAAGGCTTAACTCCTACAATGAGCAGTTCTTC. This translates into CSARRLNSYNEQFF.

This clonotype was seen repeatedly, ten times or more. The CDR3 nucleotides read TGTGCCAGCAGCTCGGGAGTCGGGCCAACAAGCGGTCGGGCCAAAAACATTCAGTACTTC. Protein: CASSSGVGPTSGRAKNIQYF. The V gene is TRBV7-8, the J gene TRBJ2-4; a weak D match, TRBD2 (6 bases). CDR3 length: 20 amino acids. Trimming took 4 bases from V and 1 from J, leaving 26 bases between them. Germline lookup yields CDR1 SGHVS and CDR2 FQNEAQ.

By proportion, this clonotype is medium-sized. The chain carries TRBV2 and TRBJ1-4; possibly TRBD1 for D (5 bases). The V end was cut by 7 bases, the J end by 8 bases, with 14 bases between. This CDR3 is 13 amino acids long. In germline, CDR1 is SNHLY, CDR2 FYNNEI. CDR3 protein: CASMFQGEEKLFF. Here the CDR3 DNA reads TGTGCCAGCATGTTCCAGGGCGAGGAAAAACTGTTTTTT.

In its sample, this clonotype was seen many times. The chain employs TRBV11-1 and TRBJ2-5; the match to TRBD1 covers 9 bases. Germline V gene lookup returns CDR1 SGHAT and CDR2 FQDESV (reference sequence). With V trimmed by 4 bases and J by 5 bases, 5 bases remained unmatched. This CDR3 is built from 14 residues. The CDR3 is CASSYGTGRETQYF. The CDR3 coding sequence is TGTGCCAGCAGCTATGGGACAGGGCGGGAGACCCAGTACTTC.

This clonotype is categorized as medium-sized (0.01 to 0.1%). The V call is TRBV29-1, the J call TRBJ2-5; D not certain. Germline V gene sequence: CDR1 SQVTM, CDR2 ANQGSEA. V lost 7 bases, J lost 4 bases, and 16 bases lay in between. The CDR3 loop spans 13 amino acids. Here the CDR3 reads CSALGLVSETQYF. In DNA, the CDR3 is TGCAGCGCGTTGGGTCTAGTTTCAGAGACCCAGTACTTC.

This clonotype has ten or more counts. V gene TRBV5-1 combines with J gene TRBJ2-7, with unresolved D. The germline V gene has CDR1 SGHRS and CDR2 YFSETQ. This CDR3 spans 13 amino acids. The V end was cut by 3 bases, the J end by 0 bases, with 7 bases between. CDR3 bases: TGCGCCAGCAGCTCCGACAACTCCTACGAGCAGTACTTC. It specifies CASSSDNSYEQYF.

This clonotype has at least ten counts. The chain is built from TRBV7-2 and TRBJ2-3, with 11 bases identical to TRBD2. V was clipped by 2 bases and J by 5 bases; unmatched bases: 3. Germline V gene lookup returns CDR1 SGHTA and CDR2 FQGNSA. This CDR3 contains 15 residues. CDR3 nucleotide sequence: TGTGCCAGCAGCTTATATCTAGCGGGAGGAGATACGCAGTATTTT. It encodes CASSLYLAGGDTQYF.

The V and J genes are TRBV30 and TRBJ2-2; weak D call: TRBD2 (5 bases). The ends were cut back, 3 bases at V and 3 bases at J, with 5 bases in the middle. Germline V gives CDR1 GTSNPN, CDR2 SVGIG (reference sequence). The CDR3 contains 12 residues. The CDR3 sequence is CAWREDTGELFF. CDR3 nucleotides: TGTGCCTGGAGGGAGGACACCGGGGAGCTGTTTTTT.

This clonotype was observed at least ten times. V gene TRBV7-9 combines with J gene TRBJ1-6, with D possibly matching TRBD1 (5 bases). Germline CDR1 is SEHNR and CDR2 is FQNEAQ (reference sequence). This CDR3 comprises 17 residues. V was trimmed by 5 bases and J by 0 bases, leaving 14 bases between them. CDR3 DNA: TGTGCCAGCAGCCTGGGCGGGGGAAGCTCCTATAATTCACCCCTCCACTTT. Its translation is CASSLGGGSSYNSPLHF.

This clonotype was found many times. The CDR3 DNA sequence: TGTGCCACCAGCAGAGAGGGGGCGTCATCACCCCTCCACTTT. Its protein is CATSREGASSPLHF. This sequence joins TRBV15 and TRBJ1-6; the D gene is possibly TRBD1 (6 bases). Trimming pared 0 bases from V and 10 bases from J, leaving 10 bases between. This CDR3 is 14 amino acids long. Germline CDR1 LNHNV, CDR2 YYDKDF (reference sequence).

Ten or more counts support this clonotype. The chain carries TRBV5-1 and TRBJ2-7; D is unclear. This CDR3 has 12 amino acids. The V gene lost 2 bases and the J gene lost 4 bases, with 7 bases spanning the gap. The germline V gene encodes CDR1 SGHRS and CDR2 YFSETQ. The CDR3 protein is CASSFTRYEQYF. CDR3 coding DNA: TGCGCCAGCAGCTTCACGCGGTACGAGCAGTACTTC. Full variable domain (rest looked up from reference TRBV5-1 and TRBJ2-7): KAGVTQTPRYLIKTRGQQVTLSCSPISGHRSVSWYQQTPGQGLQFLFEYFSETQRNKGNFPGRFSGRQFSNSRSEMNVSTLELGDSALYLCASSFTRYEQYFGPGTRLTVT.

This clonotype has ten or more counts. This chain uses TRBV29-1 with TRBJ2-1; 9 bases map to TRBD2. Losses at the gene ends were 8 bases for V and 5 bases for J; bases not matched to a gene: 10. This CDR3 is 14 amino acids long. Looked up from germline, CDR1 is SQVTM and CDR2 is ANQGSEA. The CDR3 protein is CSLGSASGNNEQFF. As DNA, the CDR3 is TGCAGCCTGGGGTCGGCTAGCGGGAACAATGAGCAGTTCTTC.

The chain uses TRBV7-9 and TRBJ1-1, with TRBD1 as a possible D gene (5 bases). With 3 bases removed from V and 0 bases from J, the gap between germline ends came to 14 bases. The CDR3 contains 16 residues. CDR1 SEHNR and CDR2 FQNEAQ come from the germline V gene (reference sequence). This CDR3 reads CASSLRWGVMNTEAFF. CDR3 coding DNA: TGTGCCAGCAGCTTGAGGTGGGGGGTCATGAACACTGAAGCTTTCTTT.

This clonotype was detected only a few times. V and J are TRBV7-9 and TRBJ2-1, with a tentative D call TRBD2 (5 bases). Germline loops: CDR1 SEHNR, CDR2 FQNEAQ (reference sequence). The CDR3 extends over 15 amino acids. The V end was cut by 5 bases, the J end by 4 bases, with 15 bases between. CDR3 nucleotide sequence: TGTGCCAGCAGCGCAGTCCTAGCCCAGTACAATGAGCAGTTCTTC. Translation gives CASSAVLAQYNEQFF.

At least ten counts were recorded for this clonotype. The chain links TRBV5-1 to TRBJ2-7; perhaps TRBD1 as D (6 bases). The CDR3 covers 14 residues. The V and J ends lost 4 bases and 5 bases respectively, with 16 bases between them. Germline values: CDR1 SGHRS, CDR2 YFSETQ. The CDR3 reads CASSPPEGVDEQYF. The DNA for the CDR3 is TGCGCCAGCAGCCCCCCCGAGGGGGTTGACGAGCAGTACTTC.

By proportion, this clonotype is medium-sized (0.01 to 0.1%). This chain connects TRBV7-2 to TRBJ2-3; D not resolved. The CDR3 totals 12 residues. Germline V gene data show CDR1 as SGHTA and CDR2 as FQGNSA. V lost 5 bases and J 3 bases, leaving 6 bases between the germline ends. The DNA for the CDR3 is TGTGCCAGCAGCCCCTTTACAGATACGCAGTATTTT. Amino acid sequence: CASSPFTDTQYF.

In its sample, this clonotype was seen many times. The chain employs TRBV20-1 and TRBJ2-1, with D maybe TRBD1 (6 bases). The CDR3 sequence is 15 residues long. Germline CDR1 DFQATT, CDR2 SNEGSKA (reference sequence). V lost 0 bases and J 8 bases, leaving 17 bases between the germline ends. The CDR3 region has the DNA TGCAGTGCTAGAGATCTTACAGGGAAGGGCGATGAGCAGTTCTTC. Translating it yields CSARDLTGKGDEQFF.

This clonotype was picked up many times. V usage is TRBV12-3 or TRBV12-4 and J usage is TRBJ2-3; no reliable D call. The V end was cut by 5 bases, the J end by 6 bases, with 9 bases between. This CDR3 comprises 12 residues. The CDR3 loop reads CASSETGDTQYF. In DNA form, the CDR3 reads TGTGCCAGCAGTGAGACTGGGGATACGCAGTATTTT.

This clonotype qualifies as medium-sized (0.01 to 0.1%). The V and J genes are TRBV11-2 and TRBJ2-7; no clear D. The germline V and J ends were trimmed by 3 bases and 7 bases, with 7 bases remaining between them. The CDR3 is 11 amino acids. The V gene's germline CDR1 is SGHAT and CDR2 FQNNGV. CDR3 in DNA: TGTGCCAGCAGCTTTGGCCGGGAGCAGTACTTC. It encodes CASSFGREQYF.